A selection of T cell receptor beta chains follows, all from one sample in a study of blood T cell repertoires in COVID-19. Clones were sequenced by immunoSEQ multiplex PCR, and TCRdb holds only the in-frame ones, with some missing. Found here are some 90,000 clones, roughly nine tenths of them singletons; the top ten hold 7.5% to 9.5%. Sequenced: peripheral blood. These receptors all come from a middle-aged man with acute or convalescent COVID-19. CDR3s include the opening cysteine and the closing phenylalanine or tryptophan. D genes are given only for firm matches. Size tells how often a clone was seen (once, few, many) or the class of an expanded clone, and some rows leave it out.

TGTGCCAGCAGCGCAGGGGAGCGGGGAAGGGATACGCAGTATTTT	CASSAGERGRDTQYF	TRBV11-1	NA	NA	TRBJ2-3
TGTGCCAGTACCTTCAGGGGTAAAGCTTTCTTT	CASTFRGKAFF	TRBV19	NA	NA	TRBJ1-1
TGCGCCAGCCTGACAGGGGGCGACTATGGCTACACCTTC	CASLTGGDYGYTF	TRBV10-1	NA	TRBD1	TRBJ1-2
TGTGCCAGCAGCCATGGGGACAGAGAGAACTATGGCTACACCTTC	CASSHGDRENYGYTF	TRBV3-1/TRBV3-2	NA	TRBD1	TRBJ1-2
TGTGCCAGCAGCGAAGCTGACAGGCGCCAGAACACTGAAGCTTTCTTT	CASSEADRRQNTEAFF	TRBV3-1/TRBV3-2	NA	NA	TRBJ1-1
TGTGCCAGCAGCTTACCAGGGGGAACAAATTATGGCTACACCTTC	CASSLPGGTNYGYTF	TRBV7-2	NA	TRBD1	TRBJ1-2
TGTGCCAGCGGAACAATAGCGGGGGGGAACACCGGGGAGCTGTTTTTT	CASGTIAGGNTGELFF	TRBV3-1/TRBV3-2	NA	TRBD2	TRBJ2-2
TGCGCCAGCAGCTTGGTAGCGATCTCCAATGAGCAGTTCTTC	CASSLVAISNEQFF	TRBV5-1	NA	NA	TRBJ2-1
TGTGCCAGCAGTTTATACGCGGCGACTAGCGGGGGGCCCTACCACAATGAGCAGTTCTTC	CASSLYAATSGGPYHNEQFF	TRBV27	NA	TRBD2	TRBJ2-1
TGTGCCAGCAGTTTATTCACACCGAACACCGGGGAGCTGTTTTTT	CASSLFTPNTGELFF	TRBV14	NA	NA	TRBJ2-2
TGTGCCAGCAGGCTTCTAACCGGGTCCCTCTATGGCTACACCTTC	CASRLLTGSLYGYTF	TRBV7-9	NA	NA	TRBJ1-2
TGTGCCAGTAGTTTCGGACAGGGGCTCACGGATACGCAGTATTTT	CASSFGQGLTDTQYF	TRBV19	NA	TRBD1	TRBJ2-3
TGTGCCAGCAGTCGGGGCGGGGGAATCAGCTATGGCTACACCTTC	CASSRGGGISYGYTF	TRBV6-6	NA	NA	TRBJ1-2
TGTGCCAGCAGCTTAGCGTTCAGGGGCCAAGAGACCCAGTACTTC	CASSLAFRGQETQYF	TRBV7-8	NA	NA	TRBJ2-5
TGTGCCAGCAGCTTCGGGGGGTCCTCCTACGAGCAGTACTTC	CASSFGGSSYEQYF	TRBV7-2	NA	TRBD2	TRBJ2-7
TGTGCCAGCAGCGTGGACAGGCCCAATACGTGGACTGAAGCTTTCTTT	CASSVDRPNTWTEAFF	TRBV7-3	NA	TRBD1	TRBJ1-1
TGTGCCAGCAGTTACAACCACTACAATGAGCAGTTCTTC	CASSYNHYNEQFF	TRBV27	NA	NA	TRBJ2-1
TGCGCCAGCAGCCAAGAGGACAGGGGATCCCTCTATGGCTACACCTTC	CASSQEDRGSLYGYTF	TRBV4-1	NA	TRBD1	TRBJ1-2
TGTGCCAGCAGTTTAATGCCCGGGACAGGGAAGAGAAAACTGTTTTTT	CASSLMPGTGKRKLFF	TRBV28	NA	TRBD1	TRBJ1-4
TGTGCCAGCAGTGAGCTCGGGGGTGGCTACACCTTC	CASSELGGGYTF	TRBV2	NA	NA	TRBJ1-2
TGTGCCAGCGAACAATTCAGGAGGCTAGCGGGTAGCACAGATACGCAGTATTTT	CASEQFRRLAGSTDTQYF	TRBV2	NA	TRBD2	TRBJ2-3
TGCGCCGGCGGGGGGGTATATGACACTGAAGCTTTCTTT	CAGGGVYDTEAFF	TRBV10-1	NA	NA	TRBJ1-1
TGTGCCAGCAGCACGGGGGGGCCCGGTACGCAGTATTTT	CASSTGGPGTQYF	TRBV5-4	NA	TRBD2	TRBJ2-3
TGTGCCAGCAGTTACTCGAAGGGACAGGGATCTGAAGCTTTCTTT	CASSYSKGQGSEAFF	TRBV6-5	once	TRBD1	TRBJ1-1
TGTGCCAGCTCACCACCGGGAGGGGCGAACACCGGGGAGCTGTTTTTT	CASSPPGGANTGELFF	TRBV18	NA	TRBD2	TRBJ2-2
TGTGCCAGCAACCGGGACAGGGGACTCGGAAACACCATATATTTT	CASNRDRGLGNTIYF	TRBV19	NA	TRBD1	TRBJ1-3